This T cell receptor beta chain was sequenced for a study of early T cells in non-severe SARS-CoV-2 infection. This clonotype was found many times. The CDR3 is made up of 13 amino acids. Germline values: CDR1 DFQATT, CDR2 SNEGSKA (reference sequence). V was cut by 0 bases and J by 9 bases, with 11 bases left in between. TCRdb passed the 5' RACE reads through MiXCR, listing each CDR3 protein once. The sample carries roughly 40,000 distinct CDR3 sequences, over 9% recorded once. The TCR originated in an adult who was a healthcare worker with PCR-confirmed SARS-CoV-2 infection or an uninfected control (not recorded which). The sequenced material came from whole blood. The V and J genes are TRBV20-1 and TRBJ2-2; unclear D gene. The CDR3 loop reads CSARDPPGRELFF. The CDR3 nucleotides are TGCAGTGCTAGAGACCCCCCGGGCAGGGAGCTGTTTTTT.